This note documents a single T cell receptor (beta chain) sequence. This sample is part of a study of blood T cell repertoires in COVID-19. Study context: The samples span acute and convalescent COVID-19 from the United States, Italy and Spain. Sources were T cells, B-cell-depleted T cells, or PBMCs; the material itself was cDNA or gDNA.

How the authors handled the data: Nucleated cell counts were estimated from reference gene primer amplification. Clones were sequenced by immunoSEQ multiplex PCR, and TCRdb holds only the in-frame ones, with some missing. V, J and clone size are those of that table, while D and trimming were read from the DNA. In the table there are 130,000 or so clones, approximately 70% of which are singletons. This clonotype was obtained from an older woman with acute or convalescent COVID-19. The specimen sequenced was peripheral blood.

The CDR3 region is CATQIYRGGYEQYF. In DNA, the CDR3 is TGTGCCACCCAGATTTACAGGGGGGGTTACGAGCAGTACTTC. J is TRBJ2-7 and V is TRBV2; TRBD1 is a possible D gene (8 bases). CDR1 is SNHLY and CDR2 is FYNNEI in the germline V gene. V lost 10 bases and J 4 bases, leaving 20 bases between the germline ends. This CDR3 comprises 14 residues. Full variable domain (rest looked up from reference TRBV2 and TRBJ2-7): EPEVTQTPSHQVTQMGQEVILRCVPISNHLYFYWYRQILGQKVEFLVSFYNNEISEKSEIFDDQFSVERPDGSNFTLKIRSTKLEDSAMYFCATQIYRGGYEQYFGPGTRLTVT.